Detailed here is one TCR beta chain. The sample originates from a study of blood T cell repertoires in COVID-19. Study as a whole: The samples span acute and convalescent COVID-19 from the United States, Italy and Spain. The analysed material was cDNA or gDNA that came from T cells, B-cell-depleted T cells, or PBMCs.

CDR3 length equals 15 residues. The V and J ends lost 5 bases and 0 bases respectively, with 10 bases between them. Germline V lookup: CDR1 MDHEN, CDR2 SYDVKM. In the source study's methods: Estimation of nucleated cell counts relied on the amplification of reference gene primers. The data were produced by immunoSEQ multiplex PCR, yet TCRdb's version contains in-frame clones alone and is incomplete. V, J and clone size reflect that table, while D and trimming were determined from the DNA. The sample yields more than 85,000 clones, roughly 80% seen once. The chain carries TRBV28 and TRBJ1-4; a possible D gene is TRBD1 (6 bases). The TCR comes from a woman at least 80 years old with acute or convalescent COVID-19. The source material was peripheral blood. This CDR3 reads CASSRTVATNEKLFF. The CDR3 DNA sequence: TGTGCCAGCAGTAGGACAGTTGCAACTAATGAAAAACTGTTTTTT.